Listed below are T cell receptor beta chains from one sample, sequenced in a study of T-cell memory formation after mild COVID-19. TCRdb re-analysed the 5' RACE reads in MiXCR, keeping a single row per CDR3 protein. The sample consists of about 620,000 distinct CDR3 sequences, 18% of them appearing once. Sequencing was done on a sample of PBMCs or a T cell subset sorted from them (not recorded which). Receptor source: an adult woman who had mild COVID-19 (a few samples of this study predate the infection). Cell type and time point are not known. The conserved cysteine and the conserved F or W are not part of the CDR3 here. The order of the fields is V gene, J gene, CDR3 protein.

>TRBV12-3/TRBV12-4|TRBJ1-5
ASSFGGSRGGQPQH
>TRBV29-1|TRBJ1-2
SVDEGGGYGYT
>TRBV12-3/TRBV12-4|TRBJ2-2
ASSLTAGNTGELF
>TRBV5-1|TRBJ2-1
ASSLPATNYNEQF
>TRBV7-2|TRBJ2-3
ASSRLGEGLADTQY
>TRBV5-1|TRBJ1-1
ASSFKVGNTEAF
>TRBV5-6|TRBJ2-7
ASSAAGPRGEQY
>TRBV2|TRBJ1-1
ASSKHAPIMNTEAF
>TRBV19|TRBJ2-4
ASSIGSGRTLRNIQY
>TRBV7-2|TRBJ2-1
ASSLAGYSYNEQF
>TRBV27|TRBJ2-6
ASSITRGTSGANVLT
>TRBV20-1|TRBJ2-1
SARSSAEVDHYNEQF
>TRBV6-2/TRBV6-3|TRBJ2-2
ASGSRTGELF
>TRBV20-1|TRBJ2-6
SARDHKAVDVLT
>TRBV15|TRBJ2-7
ATSSGRAVNYEQY
>TRBV7-2|TRBJ1-5
ASSTEAGGRQPQH
>TRBV25-1|TRBJ1-1
ASSDSGTGFATEAF
>TRBV5-6|TRBJ1-2
ASSFASEVSYT
>TRBV20-1|TRBJ1-1
SAKRRQAF
>TRBV18|TRBJ2-1
ASSTENEQF
>TRBV5-1|TRBJ1-1
ASSFDRGNTEAF
>TRBV20-1|TRBJ2-2
SAVAGAGTGELF
>TRBV5-6|TRBJ2-7
ASSKGQGTLSYEQY
>TRBV12-3/TRBV12-4|TRBJ2-6
ASSTLRGADGANVLT
>TRBV3-1|TRBJ2-1
ASSQAENEQF
>TRBV5-1|TRBJ2-1
ASSQYDRDSHEQF
>TRBV4-1|TRBJ1-5
ASSQGVQVGNQPQH
>TRBV5-1|TRBJ2-7
ASSLYGSYEQY
>TRBV4-2|TRBJ1-5
ASSQEEAGGQPQH
>TRBV9|TRBJ2-6
ASSVRWSGANVLT
>TRBV7-3|TRBJ2-5
ASSSGLAGETQY
>TRBV2|TRBJ2-1
ASSAAGTAVNEQF
>TRBV7-6|TRBJ1-6
ASSKPQDKLVSPLH
>TRBV6-6|TRBJ2-1
ASSRGGSGNEQF
>TRBV10-3|TRBJ2-1
AIRPGQGLSYNEQF
>TRBV24-1|TRBJ1-1
ATSAGGVVAEAF
>TRBV5-4|TRBJ2-1
ASSFSGRKYNEQF
>TRBV7-9|TRBJ1-2
ASSQSRTGANYGYT
>TRBV5-1|TRBJ2-2
ASREEILPGELF
>TRBV5-5|TRBJ2-3
ASSLALAGGSDTQY
>TRBV4-3|TRBJ2-7
ASSQERNYEQY
>TRBV4-3|TRBJ2-3
ASSPEGRGDTQY
>TRBV7-6|TRBJ1-1
ASSSHGGSTEAF
>TRBV5-1|TRBJ2-7
ASSWGQGKSEQY
>TRBV7-2|TRBJ2-7
ASSLEARSYEQY
>TRBV4-1|TRBJ2-1
ASSQDPLYNEQF
>TRBV4-3|TRBJ2-1
ASSQDRVGSYNEQS
>TRBV10-3|TRBJ2-5
AISDYQETQY
>TRBV18|TRBJ2-3
ASSPSEGGTQY
>TRBV18|TRBJ1-2
ASSPSIEGSYGYT
>TRBV4-1|TRBJ1-2
ASSQPWGDYGYT
>TRBV30|TRBJ1-1
AWSVRLRGTEAF
>TRBV29-1|TRBJ2-7
SVEEPVSYEQY
>TRBV5-1|TRBJ1-2
ASSPTGTGGTIYGYT